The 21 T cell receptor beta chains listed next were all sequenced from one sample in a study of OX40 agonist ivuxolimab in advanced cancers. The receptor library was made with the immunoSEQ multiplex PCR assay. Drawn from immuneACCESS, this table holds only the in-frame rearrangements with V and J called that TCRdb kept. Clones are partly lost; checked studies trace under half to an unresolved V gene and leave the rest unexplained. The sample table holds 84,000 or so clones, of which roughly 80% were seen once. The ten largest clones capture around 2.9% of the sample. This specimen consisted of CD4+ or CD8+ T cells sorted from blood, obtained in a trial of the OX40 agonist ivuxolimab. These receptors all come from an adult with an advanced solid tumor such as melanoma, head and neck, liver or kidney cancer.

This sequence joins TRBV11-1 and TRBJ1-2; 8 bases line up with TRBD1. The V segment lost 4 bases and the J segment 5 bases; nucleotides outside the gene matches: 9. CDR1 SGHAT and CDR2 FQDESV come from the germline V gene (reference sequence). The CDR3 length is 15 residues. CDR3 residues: CASSSPGTGGYGYTF. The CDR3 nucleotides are TGTGCCAGCAGCTCACCCGGGACAGGCGGTTATGGCTACACCTTC. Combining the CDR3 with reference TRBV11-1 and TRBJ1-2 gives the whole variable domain EAEVAQSPRYKITEKSQAVAFWCDPISGHATLYWYRQILGQGPELLVQFQDESVVDDSQLPKDRFSAERLKGVDSTLKIQPAELGDSAMYLCASSSPGTGGYGYTFGSGTRLTVV.

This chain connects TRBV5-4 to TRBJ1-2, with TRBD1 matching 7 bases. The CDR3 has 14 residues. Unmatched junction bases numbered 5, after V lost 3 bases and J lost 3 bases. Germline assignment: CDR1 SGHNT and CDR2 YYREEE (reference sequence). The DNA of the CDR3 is TGTGCCAGCAGCTGGGACAGTAAGGACTATGGCTACACCTTC. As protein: CASSWDSKDYGYTF.

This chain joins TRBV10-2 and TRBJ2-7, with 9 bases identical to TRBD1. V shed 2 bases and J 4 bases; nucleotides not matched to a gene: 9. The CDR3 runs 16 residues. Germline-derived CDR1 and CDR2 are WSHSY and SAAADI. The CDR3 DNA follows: TGCGCCAGCAGTGAGGGACCGGGACAGGGTAGGTACGAGCAGTACGTC. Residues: CASSEGPGQGRYEQYV.

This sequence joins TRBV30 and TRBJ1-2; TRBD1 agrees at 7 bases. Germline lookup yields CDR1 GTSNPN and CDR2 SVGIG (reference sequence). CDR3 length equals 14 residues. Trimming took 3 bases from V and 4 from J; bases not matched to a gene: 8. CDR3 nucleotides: TGTGCCTGGAGGGGAGACAGGGCGGCCTATGGCTACACCTTC. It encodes CAWRGDRAAYGYTF.

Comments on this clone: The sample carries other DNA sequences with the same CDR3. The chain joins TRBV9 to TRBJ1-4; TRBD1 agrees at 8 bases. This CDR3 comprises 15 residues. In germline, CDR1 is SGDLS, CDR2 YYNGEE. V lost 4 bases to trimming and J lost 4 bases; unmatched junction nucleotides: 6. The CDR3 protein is CASSTPQGGNEKLFF. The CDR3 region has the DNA TGTGCCAGCAGCACGCCACAGGGGGGTAATGAAAAACTGTTTTTT.

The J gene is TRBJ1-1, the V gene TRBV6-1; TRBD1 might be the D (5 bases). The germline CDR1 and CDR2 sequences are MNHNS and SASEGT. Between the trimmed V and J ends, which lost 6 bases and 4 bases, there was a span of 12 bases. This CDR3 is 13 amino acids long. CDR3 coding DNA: TGTGCCAGCAGCCTGGGGGAGGGCACTGAAGCTTTCTTT. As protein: CASSLGEGTEAFF.

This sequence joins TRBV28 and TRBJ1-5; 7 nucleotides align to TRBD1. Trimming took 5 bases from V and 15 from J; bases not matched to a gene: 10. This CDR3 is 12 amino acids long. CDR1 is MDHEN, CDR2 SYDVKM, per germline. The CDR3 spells CASSTLQGPGHF. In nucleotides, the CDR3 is TGTGCCAGCAGTACGCTACAGGGGCCCGGGCATTTT.

CDR3 sequence reads: CASSATGTGYNEQFF. The CDR3 bases are TGTGCCAGCAGCGCTACCGGGACAGGATACAATGAGCAGTTCTTC. J is TRBJ2-1 and V is TRBV11-1; 8 bases map to TRBD1. The J segment lost 4 bases and the V segment lost 5 bases, leaving 7 bases of the junction unmatched. CDR1 is SGHAT, CDR2 FQDESV, per germline (reference sequence). This CDR3 is 15 amino acids long.

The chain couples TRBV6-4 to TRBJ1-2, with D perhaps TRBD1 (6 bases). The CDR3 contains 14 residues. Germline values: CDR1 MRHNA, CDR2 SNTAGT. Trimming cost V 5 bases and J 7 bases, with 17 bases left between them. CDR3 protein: CASSSTGATSGYTF. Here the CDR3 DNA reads TGTGCCAGCAGTTCCACGGGGGCGACCTCTGGCTACACCTTC.

CDR3 region: CASMVGGDTDTQYF. CDR3 nucleotide sequence: TGCGCCAGCATGGTCGGGGGGGACACAGATACGCAGTATTTT. The chain recombines TRBV5-1 with TRBJ2-3; 8 nucleotides agree with TRBD2. The CDR3 spans 14 residues. Trimming removed 6 bases from V and 2 bases from J; junction bases left unmatched: 5. Germline values: CDR1 SGHRS, CDR2 YFSETQ.

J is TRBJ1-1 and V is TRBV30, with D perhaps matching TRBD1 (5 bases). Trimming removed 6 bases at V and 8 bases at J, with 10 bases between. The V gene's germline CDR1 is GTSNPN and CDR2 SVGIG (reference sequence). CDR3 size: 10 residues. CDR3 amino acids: CACRDGEAFF. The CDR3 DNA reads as TGTGCCTGCCGGGACGGAGAAGCTTTCTTT.

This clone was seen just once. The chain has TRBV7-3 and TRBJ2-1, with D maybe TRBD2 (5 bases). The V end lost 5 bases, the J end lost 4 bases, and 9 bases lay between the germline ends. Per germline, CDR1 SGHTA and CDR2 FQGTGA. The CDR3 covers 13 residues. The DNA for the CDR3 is TGTGCCAGCAGCATCGGACTTTACAATGAGCAGTTCTTC. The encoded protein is CASSIGLYNEQFF.

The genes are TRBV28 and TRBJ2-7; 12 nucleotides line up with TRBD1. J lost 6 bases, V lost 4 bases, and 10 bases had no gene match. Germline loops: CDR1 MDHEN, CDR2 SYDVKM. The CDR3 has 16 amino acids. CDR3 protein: CASSSGQGAEGREQYV. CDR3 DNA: TGTGCCAGCAGTTCGGGACAGGGGGCGGAAGGGCGCGAGCAGTACGTC.

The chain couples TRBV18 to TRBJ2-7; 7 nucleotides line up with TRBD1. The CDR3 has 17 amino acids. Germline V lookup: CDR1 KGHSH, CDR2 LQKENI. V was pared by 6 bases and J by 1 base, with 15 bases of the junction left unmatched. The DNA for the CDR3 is TGTGCCAGCTCCCACGCAGGGGGACAAAACCCTTCCTACGAGCAGTACTTC. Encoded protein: CASSHAGGQNPSYEQYF.

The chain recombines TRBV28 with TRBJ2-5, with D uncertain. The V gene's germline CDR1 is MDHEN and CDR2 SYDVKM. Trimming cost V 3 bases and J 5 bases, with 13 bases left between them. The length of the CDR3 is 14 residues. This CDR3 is CASSLEFSAETQYF. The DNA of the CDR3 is TGTGCCAGCAGTTTGGAATTTTCGGCGGAGACCCAGTACTTC.

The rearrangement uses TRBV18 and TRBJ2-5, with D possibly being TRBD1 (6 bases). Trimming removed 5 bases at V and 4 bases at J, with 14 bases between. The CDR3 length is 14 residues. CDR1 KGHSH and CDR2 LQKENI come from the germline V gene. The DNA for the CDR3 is TGTGCCAGCTCAATTACAGGGCTGGGAGAGACCCAGTACTTC. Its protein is CASSITGLGETQYF.

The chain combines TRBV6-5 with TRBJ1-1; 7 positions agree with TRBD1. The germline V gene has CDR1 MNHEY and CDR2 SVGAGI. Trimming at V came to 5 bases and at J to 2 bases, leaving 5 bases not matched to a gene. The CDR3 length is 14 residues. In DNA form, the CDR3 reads TGTGCCAGCAGTCACAACAGGGGTAACACTGAAGCTTTCTTT. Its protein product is CASSHNRGNTEAFF.

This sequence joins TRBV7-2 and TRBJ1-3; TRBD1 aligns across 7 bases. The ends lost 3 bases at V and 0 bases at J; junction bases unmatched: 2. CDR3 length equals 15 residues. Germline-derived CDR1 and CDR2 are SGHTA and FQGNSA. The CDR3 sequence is CASSLGQSSGNTIYF. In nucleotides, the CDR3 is TGTGCCAGCAGCTTGGGACAGTCCTCTGGAAACACCATATATTTT.

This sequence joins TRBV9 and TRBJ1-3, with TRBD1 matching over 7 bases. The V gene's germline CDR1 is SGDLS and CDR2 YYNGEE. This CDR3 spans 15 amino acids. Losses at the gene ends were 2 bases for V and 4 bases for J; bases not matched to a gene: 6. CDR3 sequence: CASSVGGTAGNTIYF. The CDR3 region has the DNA TGTGCCAGCAGCGTTGGCGGGACAGCCGGAAACACCATATATTTT.

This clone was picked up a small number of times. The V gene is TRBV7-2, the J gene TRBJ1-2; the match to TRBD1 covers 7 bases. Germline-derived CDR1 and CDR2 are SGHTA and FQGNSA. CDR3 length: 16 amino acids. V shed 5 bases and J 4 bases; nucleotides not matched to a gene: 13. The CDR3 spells CASSLSLGTDSYGYTF. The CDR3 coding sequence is TGTGCCAGCAGCCTTAGCTTAGGGACAGACAGCTATGGCTACACCTTC.

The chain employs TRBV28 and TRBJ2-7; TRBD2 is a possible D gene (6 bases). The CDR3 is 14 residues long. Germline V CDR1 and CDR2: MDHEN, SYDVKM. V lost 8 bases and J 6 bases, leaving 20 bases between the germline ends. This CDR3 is CASGETVLGGEQYF. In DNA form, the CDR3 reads TGTGCCAGCGGCGAGACAGTTTTGGGAGGCGAGCAGTACTTC.